Shown below are 8 T cell receptor beta chains from a single sample sequenced in a study of T cell responses to AZD1222 COVID-19 vaccine. Produced via immunoSEQ multiplex PCR; TCRdb's table is partial and in-frame only. This specimen shows over 140,000 clones; the ten leading clones hold about 2.2%. The sequenced sample consisted of peripheral blood. These receptors were obtained from an adult in good health.

This chain connects TRBV6-5 to TRBJ1-1; D might be TRBD1 (5 bases). Germline CDR1 reads MNHEY; CDR2 reads SVGAGI. The V end was cut by 5 bases, the J end by 0 bases, with 10 bases between. This CDR3 region has 14 residues. The CDR3 loop is CASSPREMNTEAFF. CDR3 DNA sequence: TGTGCCAGCAGTCCCAGGGAAATGAACACTGAAGCTTTCTTT.

The chain combines TRBV6-6 with TRBJ1-5; perhaps TRBD1 as D (5 bases). Trimming took 2 bases from V and 1 from J, leaving 9 bases between them. This CDR3 contains 15 residues. Germline assignment: CDR1 MNHNY and CDR2 SVGAGI (reference sequence). The CDR3 sequence is CASSYSRESNQPQHF. The CDR3 DNA follows: TGTGCCAGCAGTTACAGCAGGGAAAGCAATCAGCCCCAGCATTTT.

The gene calls are TRBV6-1 and TRBJ2-3; D may be TRBD1 or TRBD2 (5 bases each). V lost 3 bases and J lost 4, with 8 bases in between. This CDR3 is 13 amino acids long. Germline CDR1 and CDR2: MNHNS and SASEGT. In DNA, the CDR3 is TGTGCCAGCAGTGAGGTGGGACCAGATACGCAGTATTTT. Protein: CASSEVGPDTQYF.

This chain connects TRBV5-4 to TRBJ2-1; the D gene is possibly TRBD2 (6 bases). Germline V gene lookup returns CDR1 SGHNT and CDR2 YYREEE (reference sequence). The CDR3 spans 15 residues. The V end was cut by 0 bases, the J end by 4 bases, with 11 bases between. The CDR3 bases are TGTGCCAGCAGCTTGGGAGGCGGGGCGTACAATGAGCAGTTCTTC. It yields the protein CASSLGGGAYNEQFF.

The rearrangement joins TRBV11-2 to TRBJ1-2, with TRBD1 matching 9 bases. Trimming took 5 bases from V and 8 from J; bases not matched to a gene: 18. This CDR3 region has 17 residues. From germline, CDR1 is SGHAT and CDR2 FQNNGV. Here the CDR3 DNA reads TGTGCCAGCAGCCCAAACTCCCAGGGACAGGGATCGACCGGCTACACCTTC. Protein product: CASSPNSQGQGSTGYTF.

This chain links TRBV5-1 with TRBJ1-4; D may be TRBD1 (6 bases). Germline lookup yields CDR1 SGHRS and CDR2 YFSETQ. This CDR3 contains 16 residues. The germline V and J ends were trimmed by 0 bases and 7 bases, with 16 bases remaining between them. The CDR3 nucleotides are TGCGCCAGCAGCTTGGCCCCCAGGGGCGGAGGTGAAAAACTGTTTTTT. As protein: CASSLAPRGGGEKLFF.

The CDR3 is CASSLGQGYSPLHF. The CDR3 DNA reads TGTGCCAGCAGCCTGGGACAGGGTTATTCACCCCTCCACTTT. This sequence joins TRBV7-2 and TRBJ1-6, with 9 bases matching TRBD1. Per the germline V gene, CDR1 is SGHTA and CDR2 is FQGNSA. With V trimmed by 5 bases and J by 8 bases, 4 bases remained unmatched. This CDR3 region has 14 residues.

The chain uses TRBV6-5 and TRBJ1-2, with D possibly matching TRBD1 (5 bases). The CDR3 loop spans 14 amino acids. Trimming pared 6 bases from V and 0 bases from J, leaving 11 bases between. CDR1 and CDR2 (germline): MNHEY, SVGAGI. The CDR3, as DNA: TGTGCCAGCAGAGCCGGGACCTCTAACTATGGCTACACCTTC. Translated: CASRAGTSNYGYTF.